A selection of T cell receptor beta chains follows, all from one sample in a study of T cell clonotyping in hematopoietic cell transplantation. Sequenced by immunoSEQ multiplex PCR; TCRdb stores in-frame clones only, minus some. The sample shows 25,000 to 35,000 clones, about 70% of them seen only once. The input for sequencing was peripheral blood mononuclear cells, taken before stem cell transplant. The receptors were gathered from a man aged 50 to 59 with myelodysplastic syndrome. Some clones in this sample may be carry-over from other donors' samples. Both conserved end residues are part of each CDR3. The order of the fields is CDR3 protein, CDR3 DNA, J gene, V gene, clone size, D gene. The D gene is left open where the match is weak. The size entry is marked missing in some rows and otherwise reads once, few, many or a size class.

CASSIAPQAGWGETQYF | TGTGCCAGTAGTATAGCCCCACAGGCAGGGTGGGGGGAGACCCAGTACTTC | TRBJ2-5 | TRBV19 | . | .
CASSGGLGYNSPLHF | TGTGCCAGCAGTGGAGGGCTGGGGTATAATTCACCCCTCCACTTT | TRBJ1-6 | TRBV2 | . | .
CASRPDGTVYTEAFF | TGTGCCAGCAGGCCGGACGGGACAGTGTACACTGAAGCTTTCTTT | TRBJ1-1 | TRBV6-1 | . | TRBD1
CASSLGSGNEQFF | TGTGCCAGCAGCTTAGGTAGCGGCAATGAGCAGTTCTTC | TRBJ2-1 | TRBV11-2 | . | .
CASRAVRLAANTGELFF | TGTGCCAGCAGGGCTGTCCGACTAGCTGCGAACACCGGGGAGCTGTTTTTT | TRBJ2-2 | TRBV2 | few | TRBD2
CASSYGAQGRDIQYF | TGTGCCAGCAGTTACGGGGCCCAGGGGAGGGACATTCAGTACTTC | TRBJ2-4 | TRBV6-5 | . | .
CASSADTNTEAFF | TGTGCCAGCAGCGCCGACACCAACACTGAAGCTTTCTTT | TRBJ1-1 | TRBV7-7 | . | .
CASLRSSGSYEQYF | TGTGCCAGCCTCCGATCTAGCGGGAGCTACGAGCAGTACTTC | TRBJ2-7 | TRBV6-5 | once | TRBD2
CASSRGGSSYNEQFF | TGTGCCAGCAGTCGCGGGGGGAGCTCCTACAATGAGCAGTTCTTC | TRBJ2-1 | TRBV28 | . | TRBD2
CASSEYLWETDTQYF | TGTGCCAGCAGTGAATACCTGTGGGAGACAGATACGCAGTATTTT | TRBJ2-3 | TRBV25-1 | . | .
CASRGRPEAFF | TGTGCCAGCAGGGGACGCCCGGAAGCTTTCTTT | TRBJ1-1 | TRBV28 | . | .
CASSLRGGEFGYTF | TGTGCCAGCAGCTTACGAGGGGGCGAATTTGGCTACACCTTC | TRBJ1-2 | TRBV7-2 | . | TRBD1
CASSLGQSSYEQYF | TGTGCCAGCAGCTTAGGACAGTCCTCCTACGAGCAGTACTTC | TRBJ2-7 | TRBV5-6 | . | .
CAWRGGTNYGYTF | TGTGCCTGGAGGGGGGGGACTAACTATGGCTACACCTTC | TRBJ1-2 | TRBV30 | . | .
CASSIPVGRTGENQPQHF | TGTGCCAGTAGTATTCCTGTGGGACGGACAGGGGAGAATCAGCCCCAGCATTTT | TRBJ1-5 | TRBV19 | few | TRBD1
CASSEEGGGNSPLHF | TGTGCCAGCAGTGAAGAGGGTGGCGGTAATTCACCCCTCCACTTT | TRBJ1-6 | TRBV2 | once | .
CAWTRTSGTTGTQYF | TGTGCCTGGACTAGAACTAGCGGGACGACCGGGACCCAGTACTTC | TRBJ2-5 | TRBV30 | . | TRBD2
CASSQGDRDRGFKLFF | TGTGCCAGCAGCCAAGGTGACCGGGACAGGGGATTTAAACTGTTTTTT | TRBJ1-4 | TRBV4-2 | . | TRBD1
CASSFGGTVNTEAFF | TGTGCCAGCAGTTTTGGGGGGACAGTTAACACTGAAGCTTTCTTT | TRBJ1-1 | TRBV28 | . | TRBD1
CASEGLAGYTGELFF | TGTGCCAGCGAGGGACTAGCGGGATACACCGGGGAGCTGTTTTTT | TRBJ2-2 | TRBV2 | . | TRBD2
CASSVYRPSGYTF | TGTGCCAGCAGTGTGTACAGGCCAAGCGGCTACACCTTC | TRBJ1-2 | TRBV2 | few | .
CASSYRTGGYF | TGTGCCAGCAGTTACCGTACAGGGGGGTACTTC | TRBJ2-5 | TRBV6-5 | once | TRBD1
CASSMGQGAGGYTF | TGTGCCAGTAGTATGGGACAGGGGGCTGGTGGCTACACCTTC | TRBJ1-2 | TRBV19 | . | TRBD1